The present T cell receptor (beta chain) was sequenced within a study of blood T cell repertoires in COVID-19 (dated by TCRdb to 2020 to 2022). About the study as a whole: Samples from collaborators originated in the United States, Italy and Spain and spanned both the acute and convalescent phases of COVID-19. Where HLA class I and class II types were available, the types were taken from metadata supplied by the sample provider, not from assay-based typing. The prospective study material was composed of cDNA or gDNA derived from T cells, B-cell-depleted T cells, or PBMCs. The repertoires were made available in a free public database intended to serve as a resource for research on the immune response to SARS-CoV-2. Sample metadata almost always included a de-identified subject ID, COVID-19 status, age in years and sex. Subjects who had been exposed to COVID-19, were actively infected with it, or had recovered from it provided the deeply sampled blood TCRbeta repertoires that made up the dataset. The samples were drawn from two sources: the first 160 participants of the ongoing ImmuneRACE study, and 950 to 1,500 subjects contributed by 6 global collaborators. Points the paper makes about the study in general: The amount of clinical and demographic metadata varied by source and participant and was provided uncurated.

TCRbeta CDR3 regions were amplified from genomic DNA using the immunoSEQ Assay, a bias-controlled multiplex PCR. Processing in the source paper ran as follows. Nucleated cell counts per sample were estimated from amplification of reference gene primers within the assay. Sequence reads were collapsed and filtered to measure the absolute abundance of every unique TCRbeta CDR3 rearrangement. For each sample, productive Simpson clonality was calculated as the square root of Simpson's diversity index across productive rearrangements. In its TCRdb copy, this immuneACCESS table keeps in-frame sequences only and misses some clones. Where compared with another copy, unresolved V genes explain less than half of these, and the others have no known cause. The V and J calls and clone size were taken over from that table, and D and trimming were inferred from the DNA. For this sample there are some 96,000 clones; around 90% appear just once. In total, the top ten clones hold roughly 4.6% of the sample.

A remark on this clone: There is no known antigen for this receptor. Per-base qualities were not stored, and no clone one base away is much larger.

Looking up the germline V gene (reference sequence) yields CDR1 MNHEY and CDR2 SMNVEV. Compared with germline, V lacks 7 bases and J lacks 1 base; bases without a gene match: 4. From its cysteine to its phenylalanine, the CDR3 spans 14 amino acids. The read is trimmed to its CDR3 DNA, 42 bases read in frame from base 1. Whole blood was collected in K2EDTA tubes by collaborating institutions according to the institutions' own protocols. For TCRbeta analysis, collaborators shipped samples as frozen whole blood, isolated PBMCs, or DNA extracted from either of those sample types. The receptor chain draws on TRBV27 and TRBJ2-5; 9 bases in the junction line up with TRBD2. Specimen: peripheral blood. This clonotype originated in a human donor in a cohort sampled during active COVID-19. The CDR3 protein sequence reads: CASTASGTQETQYF. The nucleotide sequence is TGTGCCAGCACCGCTAGCGGGACCCAAGAGACCCAGTACTTC.